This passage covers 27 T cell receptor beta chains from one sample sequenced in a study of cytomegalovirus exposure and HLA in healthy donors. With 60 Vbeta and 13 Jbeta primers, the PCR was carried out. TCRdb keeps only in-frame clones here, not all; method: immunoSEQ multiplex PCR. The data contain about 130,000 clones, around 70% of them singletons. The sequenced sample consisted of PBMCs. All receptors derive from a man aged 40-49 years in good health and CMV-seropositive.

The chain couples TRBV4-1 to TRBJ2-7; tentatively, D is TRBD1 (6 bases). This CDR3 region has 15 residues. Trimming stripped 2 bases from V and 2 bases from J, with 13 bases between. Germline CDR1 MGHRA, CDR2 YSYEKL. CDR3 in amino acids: CASSQIRTETYEQYF. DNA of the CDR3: TGCGCCAGCAGCCAAATCCGGACAGAAACCTACGAGCAGTACTTC.

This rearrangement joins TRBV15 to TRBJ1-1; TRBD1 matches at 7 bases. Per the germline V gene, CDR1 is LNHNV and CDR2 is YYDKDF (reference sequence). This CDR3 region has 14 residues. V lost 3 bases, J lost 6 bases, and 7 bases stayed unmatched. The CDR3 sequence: CATSREDRASEAFF. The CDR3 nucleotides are TGTGCCACCAGCAGGGAAGACAGGGCATCTGAAGCTTTCTTT.

CDR3 sequence (DNA): TGCGCCAGCAGCTTGGGTACAGGCCGCACAGATACGCAGTATTTT. Protein sequence: CASSLGTGRTDTQYF. V and J are TRBV5-1 and TRBJ2-3; D is perhaps TRBD1 (5 bases). This CDR3 comprises 15 residues. Between the trimmed V and J ends, which lost 0 bases and 1 base, there was a span of 9 bases. The germline V gene has CDR1 SGHRS and CDR2 YFSETQ.

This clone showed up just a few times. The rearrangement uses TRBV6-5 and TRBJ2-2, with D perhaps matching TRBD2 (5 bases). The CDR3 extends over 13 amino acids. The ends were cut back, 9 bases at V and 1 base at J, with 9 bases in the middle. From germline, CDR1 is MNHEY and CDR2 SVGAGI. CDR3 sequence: CASLAQNTGELFF. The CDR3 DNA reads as TGTGCCAGTCTAGCTCAGAACACCGGGGAGCTGTTTTTT.

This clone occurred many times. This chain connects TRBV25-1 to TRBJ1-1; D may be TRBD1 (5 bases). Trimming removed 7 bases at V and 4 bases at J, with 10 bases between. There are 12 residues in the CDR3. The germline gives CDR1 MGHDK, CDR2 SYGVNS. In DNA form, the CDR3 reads TGTGCCAGCACATTAGGGGCCACTGAAGCTTTCTTT. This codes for CASTLGATEAFF.

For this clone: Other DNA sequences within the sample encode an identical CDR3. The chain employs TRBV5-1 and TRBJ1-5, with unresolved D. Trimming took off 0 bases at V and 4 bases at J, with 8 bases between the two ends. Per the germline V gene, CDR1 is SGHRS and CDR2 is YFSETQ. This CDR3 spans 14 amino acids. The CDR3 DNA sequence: TGCGCCAGCAGCTTGGACGGAGTTAATCAGCCCCAGCATTTT. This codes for CASSLDGVNQPQHF.

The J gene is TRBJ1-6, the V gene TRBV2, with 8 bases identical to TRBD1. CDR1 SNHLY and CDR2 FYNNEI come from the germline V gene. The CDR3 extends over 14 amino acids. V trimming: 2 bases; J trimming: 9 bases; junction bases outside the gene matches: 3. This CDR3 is CASSETGTGSPLHF. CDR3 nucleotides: TGTGCCAGCAGTGAAACAGGGACAGGTTCACCCCTCCACTTT.

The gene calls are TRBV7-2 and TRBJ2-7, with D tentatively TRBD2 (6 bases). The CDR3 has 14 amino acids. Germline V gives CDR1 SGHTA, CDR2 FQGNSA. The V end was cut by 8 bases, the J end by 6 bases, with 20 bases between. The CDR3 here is CASGPLPGLGEQYF. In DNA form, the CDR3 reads TGTGCCAGCGGTCCACTGCCGGGACTCGGCGAGCAGTACTTC.

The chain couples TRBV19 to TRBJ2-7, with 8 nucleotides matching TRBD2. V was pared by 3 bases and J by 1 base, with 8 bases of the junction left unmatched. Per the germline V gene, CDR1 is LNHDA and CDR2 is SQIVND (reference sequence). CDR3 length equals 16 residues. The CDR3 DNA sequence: TGTGCCAGTAGTATGGCACTAGCGGAATTGTCCTACGAGCAGTACTTC. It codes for CASSMALAELSYEQYF.

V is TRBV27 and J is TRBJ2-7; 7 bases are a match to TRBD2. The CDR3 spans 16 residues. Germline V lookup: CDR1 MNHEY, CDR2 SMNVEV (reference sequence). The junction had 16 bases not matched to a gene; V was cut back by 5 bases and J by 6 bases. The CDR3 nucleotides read TGTGCCAGCAGTCCCGAGAGGGGCGGGAGAGGGTTCGAGCAGTACTTC. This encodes CASSPERGGRGFEQYF.

The CDR3 coding sequence is TGTGCCAGCAGTTGGCAGGGGCGTAGTTCACCCCTCCACTTT. As protein: CASSWQGRSSPLHF. The chain carries TRBV27 and TRBJ1-6; D might be TRBD1 (6 bases). The V gene's germline CDR1 is MNHEY and CDR2 SMNVEV (reference sequence). V dropped 4 bases and J dropped 9 bases, with 13 bases sitting between them. The CDR3 is 14 residues long.

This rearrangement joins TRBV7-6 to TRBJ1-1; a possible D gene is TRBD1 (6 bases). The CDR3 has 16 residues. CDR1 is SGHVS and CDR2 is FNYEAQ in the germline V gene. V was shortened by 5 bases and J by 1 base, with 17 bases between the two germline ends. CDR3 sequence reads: CASSPLRGGPNTEAFF. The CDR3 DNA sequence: TGTGCCAGCAGCCCCCTTAGGGGGGGCCCGAACACTGAAGCTTTCTTT.

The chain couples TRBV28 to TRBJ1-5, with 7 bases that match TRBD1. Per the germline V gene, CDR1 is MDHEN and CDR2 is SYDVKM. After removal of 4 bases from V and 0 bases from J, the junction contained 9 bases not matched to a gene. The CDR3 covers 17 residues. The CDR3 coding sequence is TGTGCCAGCAGTTACAAGACAGGGTGGTATAGCAATCAGCCCCAGCATTTT. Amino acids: CASSYKTGWYSNQPQHF. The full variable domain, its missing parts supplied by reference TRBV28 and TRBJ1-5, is DVKVTQSSRYLVKRTGEKVFLECVQDMDHENMFWYRQDPGLGLRLIYFSYDVKMKEKGDIPEGYSVSREKKERFSLILESASTNQTSMYLCASSYKTGWYSNQPQHFGDGTRLSIL.

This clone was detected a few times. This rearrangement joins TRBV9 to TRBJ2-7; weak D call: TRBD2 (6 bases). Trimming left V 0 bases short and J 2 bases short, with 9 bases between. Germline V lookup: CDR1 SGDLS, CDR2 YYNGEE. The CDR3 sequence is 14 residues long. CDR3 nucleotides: TGTGCCAGCAGCGTAGAGGGCGGGACCTACGAGCAGTACTTC. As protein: CASSVEGGTYEQYF.

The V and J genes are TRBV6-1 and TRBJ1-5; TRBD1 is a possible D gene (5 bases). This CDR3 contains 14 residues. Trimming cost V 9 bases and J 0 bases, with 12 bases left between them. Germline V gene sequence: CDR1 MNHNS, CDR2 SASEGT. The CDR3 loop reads CASGTEYSNQPQHF. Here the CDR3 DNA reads TGTGCCAGTGGGACTGAGTATAGCAATCAGCCCCAGCATTTT.

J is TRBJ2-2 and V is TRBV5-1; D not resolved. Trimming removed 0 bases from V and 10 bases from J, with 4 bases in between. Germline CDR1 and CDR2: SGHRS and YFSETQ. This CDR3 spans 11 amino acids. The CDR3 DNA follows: TGCGCCAGCAGCTTGGCTGTGGAGCTGTTTTTT. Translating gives CASSLAVELFF.

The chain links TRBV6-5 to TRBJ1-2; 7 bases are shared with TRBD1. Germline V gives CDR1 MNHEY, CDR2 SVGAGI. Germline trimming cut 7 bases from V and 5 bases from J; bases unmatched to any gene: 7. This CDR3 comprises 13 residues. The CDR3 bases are TGTGCCAGCACCCCAGGGGGATCTTATGGCTACACCTTC. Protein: CASTPGGSYGYTF.

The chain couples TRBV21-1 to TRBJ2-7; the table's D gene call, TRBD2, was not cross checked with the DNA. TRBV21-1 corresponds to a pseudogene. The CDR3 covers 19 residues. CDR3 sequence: CASSKDPGLAGTWRYEQYF. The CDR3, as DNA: TGTGCCAGCAGCAAAGATCCGGGACTAGCGGGAACATGGAGATACGAGCAGTACTTC.

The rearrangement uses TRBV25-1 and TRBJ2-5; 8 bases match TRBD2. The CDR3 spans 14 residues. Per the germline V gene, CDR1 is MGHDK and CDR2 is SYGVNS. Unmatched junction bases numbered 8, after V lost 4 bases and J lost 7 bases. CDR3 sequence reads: CASSAKRESVTQYF. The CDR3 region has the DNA TGTGCCAGCAGTGCCAAGCGGGAGTCAGTGACCCAGTACTTC.

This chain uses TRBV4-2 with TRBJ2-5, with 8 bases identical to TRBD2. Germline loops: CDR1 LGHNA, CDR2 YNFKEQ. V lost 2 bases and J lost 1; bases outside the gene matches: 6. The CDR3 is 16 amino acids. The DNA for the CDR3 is TGTGCCAGCAGCCAATTTAGCGGGGTATCCCAAGAGACCCAGTACTTC. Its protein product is CASSQFSGVSQETQYF.

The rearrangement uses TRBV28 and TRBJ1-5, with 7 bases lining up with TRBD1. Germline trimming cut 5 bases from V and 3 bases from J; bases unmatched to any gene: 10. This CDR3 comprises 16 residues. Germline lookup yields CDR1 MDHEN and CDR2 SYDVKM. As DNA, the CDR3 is TGTGCCAGCAGTCCTCAGGGGGTTACAGTCAATCAGCCCCAGCATTTT. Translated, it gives CASSPQGVTVNQPQHF. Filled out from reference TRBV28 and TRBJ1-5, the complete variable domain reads DVKVTQSSRYLVKRTGEKVFLECVQDMDHENMFWYRQDPGLGLRLIYFSYDVKMKEKGDIPEGYSVSREKKERFSLILESASTNQTSMYLCASSPQGVTVNQPQHFGDGTRLSIL.

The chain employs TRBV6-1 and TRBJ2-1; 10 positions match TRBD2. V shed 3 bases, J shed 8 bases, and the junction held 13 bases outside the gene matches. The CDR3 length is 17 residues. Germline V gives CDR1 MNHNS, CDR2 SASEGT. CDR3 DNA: TGTGCCAGCAGTGAGAGGTCTAGCGGGAGTTTTGGGGATGAGCAGTTCTTC. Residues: CASSERSSGSFGDEQFF.

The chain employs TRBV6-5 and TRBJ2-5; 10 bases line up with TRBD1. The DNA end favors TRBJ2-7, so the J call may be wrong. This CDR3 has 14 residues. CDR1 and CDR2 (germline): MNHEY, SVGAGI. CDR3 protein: CASSYWTGGDEQYF. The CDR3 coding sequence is TGTGCCAGCAGTTACTGGACAGGGGGGGACGAGCAGTACTTC.

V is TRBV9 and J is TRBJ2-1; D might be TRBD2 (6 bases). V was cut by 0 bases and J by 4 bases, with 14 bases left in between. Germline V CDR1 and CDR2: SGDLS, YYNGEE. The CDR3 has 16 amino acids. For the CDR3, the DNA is TGTGCCAGCAGCGTAGGTCCCGGGGGAAGATACAATGAGCAGTTCTTC. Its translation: CASSVGPGGRYNEQFF.

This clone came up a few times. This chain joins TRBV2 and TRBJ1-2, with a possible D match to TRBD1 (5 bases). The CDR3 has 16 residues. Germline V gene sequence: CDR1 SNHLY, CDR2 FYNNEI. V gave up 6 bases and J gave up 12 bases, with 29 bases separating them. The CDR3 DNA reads TGTGCCAGCAGGGGAACGGGGGTCAGAGACAGCCGTATCCACACCTTC. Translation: CASRGTGVRDSRIHTF.

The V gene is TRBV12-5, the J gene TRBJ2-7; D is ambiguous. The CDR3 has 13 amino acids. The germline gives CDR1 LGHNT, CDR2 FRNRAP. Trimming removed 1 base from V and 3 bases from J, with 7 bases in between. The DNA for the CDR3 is TGTGCTAGTGGTTTGGGCCCTAGCTACGAGCAGTACTTC. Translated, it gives CASGLGPSYEQYF.

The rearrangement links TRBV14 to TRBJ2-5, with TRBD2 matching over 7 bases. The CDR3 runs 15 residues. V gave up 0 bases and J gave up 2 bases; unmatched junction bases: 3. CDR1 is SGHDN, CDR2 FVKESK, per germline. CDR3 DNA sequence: TGTGCCAGCAGCCAAGATTATAGCGGGCAAGAGACCCAGTACTTC. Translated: CASSQDYSGQETQYF.